The 27 T cell receptor beta chains given below trace back to one sample, sequenced in a study of CXCR3-negative and CXCR3-positive naive CD8 T cells. The libraries of TRB cDNA were constructed through 5' RACE using UMI labels. TCRdb re-called the 5' RACE reads, yielding one record per CDR3 amino acid sequence without DNA. Its table records 150,000 or so distinct CDR3 sequences. The sample taken for sequencing was naive CXCR3- CD8+ T cells from blood. Subset reported: CD45RO-CCR7+CD27+CD95- naive CD8+ T cells lacking CXCR3 (TNR3-). The receptors derive from a human donor in good health. Some clones in this sample may be carry-over from other donors' samples.

This rearrangement joins TRBV4-3 to TRBJ2-1; the D gene TCRdb calls, TRBD1, cannot be checked with no DNA. Germline V gene data show CDR1 as LGHNA and CDR2 as YSLEER. The CDR3 runs 15 residues. The CDR3 protein is CASSQGGQGAVEQFF.

This chain connects TRBV4-1 to TRBJ1-1. Per germline, CDR1 MGHRA and CDR2 YSYEKL. CDR3 length equals 12 residues. This chain's CDR3 is CASSPTNTEAFF.

V and J are TRBV6-5 and TRBJ2-3; the TCRdb D gene call, TRBD1, has no DNA to confirm it. The CDR3 contains 17 residues. CDR1 and CDR2 from the germline V gene are MNHEY and SVGAGI. The CDR3 protein is CASSGRDSSPSTDTQYF.

The J gene is TRBJ2-7, the V gene TRBV4-1; TCRdb proposes TRBD1, but this gene call is untestable without DNA. Germline loops: CDR1 MGHRA, CDR2 YSYEKL. This CDR3 is 14 amino acids long. CDR3 protein: CASSQTGTTYEQYF.

The chain combines TRBV7-9 with TRBJ1-4; TCRdb designates TRBD1, a call that cannot be tested without DNA. CDR1 is SEHNR, CDR2 FQNEAQ, per germline (reference sequence). This CDR3 has 15 amino acids. The CDR3 reads CASSPGTVLGEKLFF. The full variable domain, rest sourced from reference TRBV7-9 and TRBJ1-4, is DTGVSQNPRHKITKRGQNVTFRCDPISEHNRLYWYRQTLGQGPEFLTYFQNEAQLEKSRLLSDRFSAERPKGSFSTLEIQRTEQGDSAMYLCASSPGTVLGEKLFFGSGTQLSVL.

The CDR3 sequence: CASSYSSNRLDTGELFF. The rearrangement joins TRBV6-2 or TRBV6-3 to TRBJ2-2; TCRdb returns TRBD2, unconfirmable since there is no DNA. The CDR3 consists of 17 residues. Germline lookup yields CDR1 MNHEY and CDR2 SVGEGT.

V is TRBV6-2 or TRBV6-3 and J is TRBJ1-5; TCRdb returns TRBD1, unconfirmable since there is no DNA. Per germline, CDR1 MNHEY and CDR2 SVGEGT. The CDR3 consists of 15 residues. CDR3 in amino acids: CASSYMTGEGQPQHF.

The chain combines TRBV4-2 with TRBJ2-3; TCRdb names TRBD2, which stays unverified in the absence of DNA. From germline, CDR1 is LGHNA and CDR2 YNFKEQ. The CDR3 extends over 14 amino acids. The CDR3 here is CASSQRREADTQYF.

The chain joins TRBV10-3 to TRBJ2-7; TCRdb returns TRBD1, unconfirmable since there is no DNA. In germline, CDR1 is ENHRY, CDR2 SYGVKD. The length of the CDR3 is 13 residues. This chain's CDR3 is CAIEGQGDYEQYF.

The J gene is TRBJ2-1, the V gene TRBV12-3 or TRBV12-4. The CDR3 runs to 13 residues. The CDR3 sequence: CASSHDGRNEQFF.

The chain employs TRBV20-1 and TRBJ2-7; the D call from TCRdb, TRBD2, cannot be confirmed without DNA. Germline loops: CDR1 DFQATT, CDR2 SNEGSKA (reference sequence). The CDR3 length is 14 residues. This CDR3 reads CSALRLAGDNEQYF.

The gene calls are TRBV5-1 and TRBJ2-3; TCRdb's D gene call, TRBD1, goes unchecked for lack of DNA. Germline-derived CDR1 and CDR2 are SGHRS and YFSETQ. The CDR3 loop spans 18 amino acids. The CDR3 loop reads CASSLRSDTGFSGDTQYF.

The rearrangement joins TRBV29-1 to TRBJ2-2. This CDR3 comprises 12 residues. The germline V gene has CDR1 SQVTM and CDR2 ANQGSEA. The CDR3 protein is CSVVVWTGELFF.

The chain has TRBV5-1 and TRBJ2-7; the D call of TRBD1 rests on TCRdb alone, since no DNA is present to check it. Looked up from germline, CDR1 is SGHRS and CDR2 is YFSETQ. The CDR3 has 15 amino acids. CDR3 sequence: CASNPEGGISYEQYF.

The chain couples TRBV7-9 to TRBJ2-5. Germline V gene sequence: CDR1 SEHNR, CDR2 FQNEAQ (reference sequence). The CDR3 loop spans 15 amino acids. The CDR3 loop reads CASSLGEMYQETQYF.

J is TRBJ1-1 and V is TRBV7-9. This CDR3 comprises 14 residues. Germline CDR1 reads SEHNR; CDR2 reads FQNEAQ (reference sequence). The CDR3 sequence: CASSPGSGDTEAFF.

The chain carries TRBV11-3 and TRBJ2-4; TCRdb's assignment of TRBD1 cannot be checked, as there is no DNA. CDR1 and CDR2 from the germline V gene are SGHNT and YENEEA. This CDR3 is 12 amino acids long. The CDR3: CASSLTGVIQYF.

This rearrangement joins TRBV5-1 to TRBJ2-7; checking the TCRdb D call of TRBD1 is not possible without DNA. From germline, CDR1 is SGHRS and CDR2 YFSETQ. CDR3 size: 16 residues. The CDR3 sequence is CASSLGQGASSYEQYF.

This chain connects TRBV28 to TRBJ2-2; TCRdb's assignment of TRBD1 cannot be checked, as there is no DNA. Germline V gene sequence: CDR1 MDHEN, CDR2 SYDVKM. This CDR3 contains 14 residues. CDR3: CASTPQSDTGELFF.

The chain combines TRBV5-1 with TRBJ2-5; the D call of TRBD1 rests on TCRdb alone, since no DNA is present to check it. This CDR3 contains 15 residues. Germline V CDR1 and CDR2: SGHRS, YFSETQ. This CDR3 reads CASGTFAGQEETQYF.

V is TRBV2 and J is TRBJ2-7; the TRBD2 assignment by TCRdb is unverifiable without DNA. The CDR3 is 13 residues long. CDR1 is SNHLY and CDR2 is FYNNEI in the germline V gene. The CDR3 spells CATLSGSSYEQYF.

The rearrangement uses TRBV29-1 and TRBJ2-1. The CDR3 loop spans 12 amino acids. Looked up from germline, CDR1 is SQVTM and CDR2 is ANQGSEA. CDR3 loop: CSVEGNQAEQFF.

The V and J genes are TRBV5-8 and TRBJ2-3; absent DNA, TCRdb's TRBD1 call cannot be checked. CDR3 size: 13 residues. The germline CDR1 and CDR2 sequences are SGHTS and YDEGEE. CDR3 residues: CASRPKGGIEQYF.

This chain links TRBV29-1 with TRBJ2-1; the TCRdb call, TRBD2, lacks DNA for checking. Germline loops: CDR1 SQVTM, CDR2 ANQGSEA. This CDR3 has 15 amino acids. CDR3: CSVLGTSGTYNEQFF.

The chain combines TRBV28 with TRBJ2-3; the D call of TRBD2 rests on TCRdb alone, since no DNA is present to check it. The length of the CDR3 is 14 residues. The germline CDR1 and CDR2 sequences are MDHEN and SYDVKM. Here the CDR3 reads CASSLAGVQDTQYF.

The chain uses TRBV12-5 and TRBJ2-1; TCRdb selects TRBD1, and the lack of DNA leaves this call unchecked. CDR3 length equals 14 residues. From germline, CDR1 is LGHNT and CDR2 FRNRAP. CDR3 sequence: CAITRGGRDNEQFF. Combining the CDR3 with reference TRBV12-5 and TRBJ2-1 gives the whole variable domain DARVTQTPRHKVTEMGQEVTMRCQPILGHNTVFWYRQTMMQGLELLAYFRNRAPLDDSGMPKDRFSAEMPDATLATLKIQPSEPRDSAVYFCAITRGGRDNEQFFGPGTRLTVL.

The rearrangement links TRBV10-1 to TRBJ1-1; the TCRdb D gene call, TRBD1, has no DNA to confirm it. The CDR3 contains 14 residues. Germline V CDR1 and CDR2: WNHNN, SYGVQD (reference sequence). CDR3 region: CASSSGTGGSEAFF.